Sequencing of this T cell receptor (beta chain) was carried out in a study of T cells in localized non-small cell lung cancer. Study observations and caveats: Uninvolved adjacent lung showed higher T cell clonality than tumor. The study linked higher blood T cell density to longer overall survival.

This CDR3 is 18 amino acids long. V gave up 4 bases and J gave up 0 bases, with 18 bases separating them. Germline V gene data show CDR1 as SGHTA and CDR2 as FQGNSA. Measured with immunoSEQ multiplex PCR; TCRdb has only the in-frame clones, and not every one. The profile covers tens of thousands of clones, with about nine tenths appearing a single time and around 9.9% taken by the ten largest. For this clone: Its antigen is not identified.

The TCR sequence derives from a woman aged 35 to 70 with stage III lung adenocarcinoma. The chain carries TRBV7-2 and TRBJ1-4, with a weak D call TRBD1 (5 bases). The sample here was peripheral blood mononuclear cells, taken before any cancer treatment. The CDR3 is CASSSPDGTSATNEKLFF. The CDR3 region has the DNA TGTGCCAGCAGCTCTCCGGACGGGACCTCTGCAACTAATGAAAAACTGTTTTTT.